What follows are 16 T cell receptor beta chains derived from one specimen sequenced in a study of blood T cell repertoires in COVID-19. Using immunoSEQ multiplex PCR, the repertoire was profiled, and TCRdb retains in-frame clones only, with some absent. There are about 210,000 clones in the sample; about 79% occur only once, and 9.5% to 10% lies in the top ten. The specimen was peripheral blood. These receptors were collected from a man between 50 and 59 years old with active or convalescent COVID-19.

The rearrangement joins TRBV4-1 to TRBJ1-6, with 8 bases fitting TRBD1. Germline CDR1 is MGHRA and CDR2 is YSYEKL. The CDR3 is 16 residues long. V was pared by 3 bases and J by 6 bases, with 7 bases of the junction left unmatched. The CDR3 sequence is CASSQPRQGPNSPLHF. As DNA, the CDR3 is TGCGCCAGCAGCCAGCCTCGACAGGGGCCTAATTCACCCCTCCACTTT.

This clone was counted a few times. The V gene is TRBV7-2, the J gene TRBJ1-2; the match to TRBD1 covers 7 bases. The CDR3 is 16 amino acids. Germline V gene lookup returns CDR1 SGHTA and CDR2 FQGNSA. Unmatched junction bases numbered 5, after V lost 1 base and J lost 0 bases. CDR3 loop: CASSLGMGTANYGYTF. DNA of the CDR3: TGTGCCAGCAGCTTAGGGATGGGGACAGCTAACTATGGCTACACCTTC. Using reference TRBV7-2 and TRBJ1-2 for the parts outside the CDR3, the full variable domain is GAGVSQSPSNKVTEKGKDVELRCDPISGHTALYWYRQSLGQGLEFLIYFQGNSAPDKSGLPSDRFSAERTGGSVSTLTIQRTQQEDSAVYLCASSLGMGTANYGYTFGSGTRLTVV.

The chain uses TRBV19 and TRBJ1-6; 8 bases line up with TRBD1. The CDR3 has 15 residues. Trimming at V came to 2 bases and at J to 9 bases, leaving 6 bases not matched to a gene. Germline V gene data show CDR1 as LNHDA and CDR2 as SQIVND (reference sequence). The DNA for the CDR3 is TGTGCCAGTAGTATAATAACAGGGGGGACTTCACCCCTCCACTTT. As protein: CASSIITGGTSPLHF.

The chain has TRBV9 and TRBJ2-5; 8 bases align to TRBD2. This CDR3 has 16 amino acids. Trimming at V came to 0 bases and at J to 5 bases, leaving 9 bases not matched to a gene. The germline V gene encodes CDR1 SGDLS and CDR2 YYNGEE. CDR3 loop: CASSVAPGGPGETQYF. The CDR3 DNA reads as TGTGCCAGCAGCGTAGCCCCGGGAGGGCCGGGGGAGACCCAGTACTTC.

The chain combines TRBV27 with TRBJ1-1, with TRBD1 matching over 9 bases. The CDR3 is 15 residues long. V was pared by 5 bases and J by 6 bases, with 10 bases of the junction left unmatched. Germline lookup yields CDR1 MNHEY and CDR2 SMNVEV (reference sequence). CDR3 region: CASSAAGQGVAEAFF. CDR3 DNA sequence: TGTGCCAGCAGTGCTGCGGGACAGGGTGTGGCTGAAGCTTTCTTT.

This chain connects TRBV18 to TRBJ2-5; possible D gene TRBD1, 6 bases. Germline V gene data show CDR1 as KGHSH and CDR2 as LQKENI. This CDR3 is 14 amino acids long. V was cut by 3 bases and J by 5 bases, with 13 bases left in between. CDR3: CASSPLDRLETQYF. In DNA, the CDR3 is TGTGCCAGCTCACCCCTAGACAGGCTGGAGACCCAGTACTTC.

CDR3 sequence (DNA): TGTGCCAGCAGTTCGACGGGGTCGGGTGAGCAGTACTTC. Encoded protein: CASSSTGSGEQYF. The chain joins TRBV28 to TRBJ2-7; D may be TRBD2 (5 bases). Between the trimmed V and J ends, which lost 4 bases and 7 bases, there was a span of 14 bases. Germline V gives CDR1 MDHEN, CDR2 SYDVKM. The CDR3 spans 13 residues.

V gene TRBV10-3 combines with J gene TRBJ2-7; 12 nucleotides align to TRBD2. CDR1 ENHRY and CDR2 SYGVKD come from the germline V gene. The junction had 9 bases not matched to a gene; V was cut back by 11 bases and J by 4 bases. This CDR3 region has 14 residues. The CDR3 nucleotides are TGTGCCGCGGCGGGACTAGCGGGCCTTTACGAGCAGTACTTC. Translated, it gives CAAAGLAGLYEQYF.

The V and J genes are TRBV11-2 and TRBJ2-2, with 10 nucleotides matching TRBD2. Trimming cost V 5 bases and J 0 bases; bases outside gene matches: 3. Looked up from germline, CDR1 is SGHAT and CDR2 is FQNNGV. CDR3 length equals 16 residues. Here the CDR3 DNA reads TGTGCCAGCAGCGTCCTAGCGGGGGCGAACACCGGGGAGCTGTTTTTT. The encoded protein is CASSVLAGANTGELFF.

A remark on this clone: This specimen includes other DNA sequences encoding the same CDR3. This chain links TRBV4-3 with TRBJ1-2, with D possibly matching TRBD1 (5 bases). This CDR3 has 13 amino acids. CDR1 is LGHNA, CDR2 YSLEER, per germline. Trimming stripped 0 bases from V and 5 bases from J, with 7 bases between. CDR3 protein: CASSQDRGYGYTF. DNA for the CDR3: TGCGCCAGCAGCCAAGATCGGGGGTATGGCTACACCTTC.

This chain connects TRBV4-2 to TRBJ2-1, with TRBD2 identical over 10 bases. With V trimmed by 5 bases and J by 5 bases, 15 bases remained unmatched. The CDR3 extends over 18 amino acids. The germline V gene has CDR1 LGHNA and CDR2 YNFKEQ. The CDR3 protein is CASSIRGPGTSDHNEQFF. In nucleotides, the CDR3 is TGTGCCAGCAGCATCAGAGGCCCCGGGACTAGCGACCACAATGAGCAGTTCTTC.

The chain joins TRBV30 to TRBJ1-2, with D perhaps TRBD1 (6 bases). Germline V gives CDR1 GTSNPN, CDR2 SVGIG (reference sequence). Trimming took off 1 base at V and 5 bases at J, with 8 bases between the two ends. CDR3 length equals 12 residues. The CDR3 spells CAWSAQGYGYTF. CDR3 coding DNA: TGTGCCTGGAGTGCTCAGGGGTATGGCTACACCTTC.

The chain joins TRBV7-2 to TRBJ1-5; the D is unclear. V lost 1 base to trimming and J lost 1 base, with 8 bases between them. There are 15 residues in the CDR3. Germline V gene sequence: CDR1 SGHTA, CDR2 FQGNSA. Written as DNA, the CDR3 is TGTGCCAGCAGCTTAGGTCCACAGAGCAATCAGCCCCAGCATTTT. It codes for CASSLGPQSNQPQHF.

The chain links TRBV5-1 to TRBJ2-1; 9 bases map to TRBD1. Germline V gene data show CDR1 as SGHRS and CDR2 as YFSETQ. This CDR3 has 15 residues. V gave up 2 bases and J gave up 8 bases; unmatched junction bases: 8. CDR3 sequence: CASSFYRGLGDEQFF. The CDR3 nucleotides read TGCGCCAGCAGCTTTTACAGGGGGCTAGGGGATGAGCAGTTCTTC.

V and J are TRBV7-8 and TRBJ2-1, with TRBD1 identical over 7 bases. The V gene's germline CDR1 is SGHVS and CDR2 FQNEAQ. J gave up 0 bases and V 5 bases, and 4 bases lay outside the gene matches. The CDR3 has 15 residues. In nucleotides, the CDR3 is TGTGCCAGCAGCGGAGACAGGGTCTCCTACAATGAGCAGTTCTTC. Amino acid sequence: CASSGDRVSYNEQFF.

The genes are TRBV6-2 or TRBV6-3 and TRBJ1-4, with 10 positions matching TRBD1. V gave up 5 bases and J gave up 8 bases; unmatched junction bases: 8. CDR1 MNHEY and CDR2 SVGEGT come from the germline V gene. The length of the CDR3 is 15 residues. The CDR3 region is CASSKRQGAGEKLFF. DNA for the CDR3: TGTGCCAGCAGTAAACGACAGGGGGCGGGCGAAAAACTGTTTTTT.